A selection of T cell receptor beta chains follows, all from one sample in a study of tissue T cells after allogeneic stem cell transplantation. Clones were sequenced by immunoSEQ multiplex PCR, and TCRdb holds only the in-frame ones, with some missing. The repertoire holds 7,500 to 10,000 clones, with around three fifths as singletons. Material: tissue from the jejunum, obtained at autopsy. Source of these receptors: a woman aged 18 to 55 with breast cancer. The conserved cysteine and the conserved F or W are not part of the CDR3 here. Each record gives: J gene, clone size, V gene, CDR3 protein. Only part of the rows carry a size: once, few, many, or a class if the clone is expanded.

TRBJ2-7	NA	TRBV28	AHGTGGYEQY
TRBJ2-7	NA	TRBV7-9	ASSLDKGAGEQY
TRBJ1-2	once	TRBV12-3/TRBV12-4	ASRLNQDYGYT
TRBJ1-2	medium-sized	TRBV6-5	ASSSRWDADYGYT
TRBJ2-3	few	TRBV2	ATQRAGVTDTQY
TRBJ2-5	NA	TRBV11-3	ASSPGIAYYQETQY
TRBJ2-6	NA	TRBV7-2	ASSPRDRVAGANVLT
TRBJ2-5	few	TRBV27	ASSLAGTPETQY
TRBJ1-6	NA	TRBV2	ASSNERNSPLH
TRBJ2-3	NA	TRBV6-6	ASRSSNSDTQY
TRBJ2-1	medium-sized	TRBV6-4	ANSGTGIYNEQF
TRBJ2-5	NA	TRBV7-2	ASSSQSAGGQETQY
TRBJ1-5	NA	TRBV19	ASSTGTVGQPQH
TRBJ1-1	few	TRBV27	ASSYRRNTEAF
TRBJ2-5	NA	TRBV24-1	ATSDSGRAETQY
TRBJ2-3	NA	TRBV12-5	ASGFSPGLAGGADTQY
TRBJ2-3	NA	TRBV28	ASSSPSLTGVVADTQY
TRBJ1-5	NA	TRBV2	ASSVDRASNQPQH
TRBJ2-6	NA	TRBV10-3	AISDLNTGANVLT
TRBJ1-4	NA	TRBV2	ASSEGGGMTNEKLF
TRBJ2-2	NA	TRBV19	ASGQDANTGELF
TRBJ2-1	NA	TRBV5-4	ASSLGSRYEQF
TRBJ2-1	medium-sized	TRBV6-5	ASSYSGLDNEQF
TRBJ1-2	NA	TRBV6-1	ASSENAGSYT
TRBJ2-1	NA	TRBV24-1	ATSGTSGISDEQF
TRBJ2-7	NA	TRBV2	ASSGGASGKSTYEQY
TRBJ1-1	NA	TRBV28	ASSFPRNTEAF
TRBJ1-2	NA	TRBV5-1	ASSTTTRGTYGYT
TRBJ2-5	once	TRBV5-8	ASSRVLGETQY
TRBJ2-4	few	TRBV2	ASSEAGIQY
TRBJ1-1	NA	TRBV6-5	ASSSRQGLNTEAF
TRBJ1-2	NA	TRBV6-6	ASSYSSGNYGYT
TRBJ1-4	few	TRBV12-3/TRBV12-4	ASSSFGREKLF
TRBJ1-5	NA	TRBV7-7	ASSLVLAQGSNQPQH
TRBJ2-1	NA	TRBV11-2	ASSSERGGHNEQF
TRBJ2-7	few	TRBV5-4	ASSLGSVSYEQY
TRBJ1-6	few	TRBV19	ASRLRDRESPLH